This TCR beta chain was sequenced in a study of metastatic and nonmetastatic thyroid tumors. Overall study: Repertoires of blood and of tissue (tumor or nodule) from malignant and benign thyroid patients were compared. Study results and limitations: Reported TCR beta diversity, measured in blood and tumor, was significantly higher for malignant thyroid tumors than for benign nodules.

In the source study's methods: Construction of a distant-metastasis classifier for papillary thyroid cancer relied on CDR3 differences across clinicopathological groups. Using MiXCR, TCRdb re-called clones from the PCR reads. TCRdb, not the original authors, processed these V and J calls. The sample consists of 24,000 or so clones, 20% to 25% of them appearing once. To note about this clone: Its antigen is undetermined.

V shed 2 bases and J 6 bases; nucleotides not matched to a gene: 9. The CDR3 is 15 amino acids. Looked up from germline, CDR1 is MNHEY and CDR2 is SVGAGI. No treatment had been given to any patient before thyroid surgery. The chain joins TRBV6-5 to TRBJ2-7, with TRBD1 matching 8 bases. Sample: tumor tissue. The source of this sequence is a female donor with papillary thyroid cancer or a benign thyroid nodule (not recorded which). Some clones in this sample may be carry-over from other donors' samples. CDR3 amino acids: CASSYDDRGRSEQYF. The CDR3 DNA reads as TGTGCCAGCAGTTACGACGACAGGGGTCGGTCCGAGCAGTACTTC.